Shown below are 8 T cell receptor beta chains from a single sample sequenced in a study of metastatic and nonmetastatic thyroid tumors. TCRdb re-analyzed the PCR reads using MiXCR. The table includes around 30,000 clones, approximately 16% detected once. All patients were untreated before thyroid surgery. Sequencing was performed on blood. The receptors were gathered from a female donor with papillary thyroid cancer or a benign thyroid nodule (not recorded which). Some clones in this sample may be carry-over from other donors' samples.

Notes on this clone: This may come from a read error, since a much larger clone is one base off. This chain links TRBV20-1 with TRBJ2-5; D is possibly TRBD2 (5 bases). Germline V gene sequence: CDR1 DFQATT, CDR2 SNEGSKA (reference sequence). Trimming left V 0 bases short and J 2 bases short, with 19 bases between. The CDR3 is made up of 17 amino acids. The CDR3 region has the DNA TGCAGTGCTAGAGATCCGGTGGCTAGAGGGCAACAAGAGACCCAGTACTTC. This sequence encodes CSARDPVARGQQETQYF.

The CDR3 sequence: CASLPESGVGYTF. The CDR3 region has the DNA TGTGCCAGCTTACCAGAATCAGGGGTCGGCTACACCTTC. The V gene is TRBV28, the J gene TRBJ1-2, with D perhaps TRBD1 (6 bases). Germline values: CDR1 MDHEN, CDR2 SYDVKM. V was shortened by 8 bases and J by 8 bases, with 18 bases between the two germline ends. The CDR3 totals 13 residues.

This clone was recorded many times. The chain uses TRBV20-1 and TRBJ2-7; 10 bases line up with TRBD2. J lost 3 bases, V lost 1 base, and 3 bases had no gene match. Germline CDR1 reads DFQATT; CDR2 reads SNEGSKA (reference sequence). CDR3 length: 14 amino acids. In DNA form, the CDR3 reads TGCAGTGCTAGAGGGACTAGCGGTCTCTACGAGCAGTACTTC. This gives the protein CSARGTSGLYEQYF.

The sample holds many counts of this clone. The genes are TRBV2 and TRBJ2-7; D perhaps matches TRBD1 (6 bases). There are 16 residues in the CDR3. Looked up from germline, CDR1 is SNHLY and CDR2 is FYNNEI. V lost 5 bases, J lost 3 bases, and 20 bases lay in between. This CDR3 reads CASSFYEGTQFYEQYF. The DNA of the CDR3 is TGTGCCAGCAGTTTTTATGAAGGGACACAATTCTACGAGCAGTACTTC.

V gene TRBV5-1 combines with J gene TRBJ2-5, with D tentatively TRBD2 (6 bases). Germline CDR1 reads SGHRS; CDR2 reads YFSETQ. CDR3 size: 14 residues. V shed 4 bases and J shed 5 bases, with 15 bases lying between them. CDR3 bases: TGCGCCAGCAGCACCGGGGAGGTCGTTGAGACCCAGTACTTC. As protein: CASSTGEVVETQYF. The whole variable domain, filled in from reference TRBV5-1 and TRBJ2-5, reads KAGVTQTPRYLIKTRGQQVTLSCSPISGHRSVSWYQQTPGQGLQFLFEYFSETQRNKGNFPGRFSGRQFSNSRSEMNVSTLELGDSALYLCASSTGEVVETQYFGPGTRLLVL.

Ten or more counts support this clone. The V call is TRBV4-1, the J call TRBJ1-4; TRBD1 might be the D (5 bases). V dropped 2 bases and J dropped 10 bases, with 11 bases sitting between them. The CDR3 is 13 amino acids. The germline V gene has CDR1 MGHRA and CDR2 YSYEKL. The CDR3 DNA sequence: TGCGCCAGCAGCCAATTATGGGGGGGAAAACTGTTTTTT. Translating it yields CASSQLWGGKLFF.

In regard to this clone: Since a much larger clone is just one base distant, this may be a read error. Other nucleotide sequences from this sample produce the same CDR3. The chain joins TRBV3-1 to TRBJ2-1; D may be TRBD2 (5 bases). CDR3 size: 17 residues. Trimming stripped 0 bases from V and 2 bases from J, with 14 bases between. Germline V gene data show CDR1 as LGHDT and CDR2 as YNNKEL (reference sequence). The CDR3 DNA follows: TGTGCCAGCAGCCAAGAAGGCAGCGGTAGGGCCTACAATGAGCAGTTCTTC. As protein: CASSQEGSGRAYNEQFF.

This clone has at least ten counts. The chain links TRBV20-1 to TRBJ2-3; perhaps TRBD2 as D (5 bases). Germline CDR1 DFQATT, CDR2 SNEGSKA (reference sequence). The CDR3 totals 13 residues. V lost 3 bases and J 2 bases, leaving 9 bases between the germline ends. The DNA for the CDR3 is TGCAGTGCTAGTATGGACTCCACAGATACGCAGTATTTT. It translates to CSASMDSTDTQYF.